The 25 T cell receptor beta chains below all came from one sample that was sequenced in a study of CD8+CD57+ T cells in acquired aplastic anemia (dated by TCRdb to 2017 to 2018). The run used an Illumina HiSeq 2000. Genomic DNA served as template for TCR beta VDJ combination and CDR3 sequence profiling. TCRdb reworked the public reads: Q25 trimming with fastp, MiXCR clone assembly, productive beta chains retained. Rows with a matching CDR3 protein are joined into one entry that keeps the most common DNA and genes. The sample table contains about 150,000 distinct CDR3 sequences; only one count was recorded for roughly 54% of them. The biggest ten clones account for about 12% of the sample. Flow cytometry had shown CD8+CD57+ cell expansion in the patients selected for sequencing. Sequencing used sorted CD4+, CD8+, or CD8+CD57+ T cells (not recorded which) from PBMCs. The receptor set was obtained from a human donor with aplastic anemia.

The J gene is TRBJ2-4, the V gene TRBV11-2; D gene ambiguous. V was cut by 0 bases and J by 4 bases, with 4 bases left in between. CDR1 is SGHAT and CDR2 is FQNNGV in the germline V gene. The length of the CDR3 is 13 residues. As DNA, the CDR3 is TGTGCCAGCAGCTTAGACAGAAAAAACATTCAGTACTTC. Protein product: CASSLDRKNIQYF. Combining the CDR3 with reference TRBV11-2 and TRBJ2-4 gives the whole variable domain EAGVAQSPRYKIIEKRQSVAFWCNPISGHATLYWYQQILGQGPKLLIQFQNNGVVDDSQLPKDRFSAERLKGVDSTLKIQPAKLEDSAVYLCASSLDRKNIQYFGAGTRLSVL.

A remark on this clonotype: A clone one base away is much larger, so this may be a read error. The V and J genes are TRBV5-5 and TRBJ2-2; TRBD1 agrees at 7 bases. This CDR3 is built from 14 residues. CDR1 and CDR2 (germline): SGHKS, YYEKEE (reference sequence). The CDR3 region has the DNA TGTGCCAGCAGCTCCTACAGGGGAAACGGGGAGCTGGTTTTT. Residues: CASSSYRGNGELVF. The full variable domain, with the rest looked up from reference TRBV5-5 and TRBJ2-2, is DAGVTQSPTHLIKTRGQQVTLRCSPISGHKSVSWYQQVLGQGPQFIFQYYEKEERGRGNFPDRFSARQFPNYSSELNVNALLLGDSALYLCASSSYRGNGELVFGEGSRLTVL.

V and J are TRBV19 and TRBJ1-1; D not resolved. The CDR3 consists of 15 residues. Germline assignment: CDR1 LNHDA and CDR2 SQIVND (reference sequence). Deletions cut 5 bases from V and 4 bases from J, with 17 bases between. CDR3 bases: TGTGCCAGTAGTTGGGGTTGGAGCCCAAGCACTGAAGCTTTCTTT. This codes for CASSWGWSPSTEAFF.

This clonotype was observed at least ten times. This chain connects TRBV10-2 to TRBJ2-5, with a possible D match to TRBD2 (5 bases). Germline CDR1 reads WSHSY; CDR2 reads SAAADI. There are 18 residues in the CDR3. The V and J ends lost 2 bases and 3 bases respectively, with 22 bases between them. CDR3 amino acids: CASSEGSSWGLGKETQYF. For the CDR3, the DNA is TGCGCCAGCAGTGAGGGGAGTAGTTGGGGTTTGGGTAAAGAGACCCAGTACTTC.

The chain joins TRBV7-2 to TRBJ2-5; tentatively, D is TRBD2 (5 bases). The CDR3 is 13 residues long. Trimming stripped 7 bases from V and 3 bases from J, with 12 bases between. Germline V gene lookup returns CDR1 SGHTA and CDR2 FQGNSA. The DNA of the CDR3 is TGTGCCAGCACCGGACTGAATAAAGAGACCCAGTACTTC. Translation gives CASTGLNKETQYF.

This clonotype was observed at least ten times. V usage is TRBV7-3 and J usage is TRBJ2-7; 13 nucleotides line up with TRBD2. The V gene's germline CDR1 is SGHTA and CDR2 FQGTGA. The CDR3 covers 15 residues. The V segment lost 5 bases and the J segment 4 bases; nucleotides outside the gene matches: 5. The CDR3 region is CASSRGLAGLYEQYF. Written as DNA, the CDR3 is TGTGCCAGCAGCCGGGGACTAGCGGGGCTATACGAGCAGTACTTC. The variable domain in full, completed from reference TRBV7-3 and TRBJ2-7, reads GAGVSQTPSNKVTEKGKYVELRCDPISGHTALYWYRQSLGQGPEFLIYFQGTGAADDSGLPNDRFFAVRPEGSVSTLKIQRTERGDSAVYLCASSRGLAGLYEQYFGPGTRLTVT.

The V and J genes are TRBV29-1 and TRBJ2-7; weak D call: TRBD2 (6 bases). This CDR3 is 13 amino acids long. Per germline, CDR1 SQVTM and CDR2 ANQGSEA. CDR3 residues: CSASRGSTYEQYF. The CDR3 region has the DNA TGCAGTGCTAGCCGGGGGAGCACCTACGAGCAGTACTTC.

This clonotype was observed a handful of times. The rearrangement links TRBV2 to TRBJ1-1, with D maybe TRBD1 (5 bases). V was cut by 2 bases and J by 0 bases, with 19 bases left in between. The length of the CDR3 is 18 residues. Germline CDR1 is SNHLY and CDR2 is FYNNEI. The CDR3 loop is CASSENPTASIMNTEAFF. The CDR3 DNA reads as TGTGCCAGCAGTGAAAACCCGACAGCTTCTATAATGAACACTGAAGCTTTCTTT.

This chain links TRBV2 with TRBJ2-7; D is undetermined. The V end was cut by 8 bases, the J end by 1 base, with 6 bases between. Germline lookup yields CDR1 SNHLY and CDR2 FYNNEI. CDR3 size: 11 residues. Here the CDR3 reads CASLESYEQYF. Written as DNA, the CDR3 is TGTGCCAGCTTGGAGTCCTACGAGCAGTACTTC.

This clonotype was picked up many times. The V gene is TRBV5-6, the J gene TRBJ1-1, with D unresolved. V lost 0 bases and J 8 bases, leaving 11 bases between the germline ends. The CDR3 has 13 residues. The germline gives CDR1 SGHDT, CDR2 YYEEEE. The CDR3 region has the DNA TGTGCCAGCAGCTTGGCCGGGTTAGGGGAAGCTTTCTTT. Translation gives CASSLAGLGEAFF.

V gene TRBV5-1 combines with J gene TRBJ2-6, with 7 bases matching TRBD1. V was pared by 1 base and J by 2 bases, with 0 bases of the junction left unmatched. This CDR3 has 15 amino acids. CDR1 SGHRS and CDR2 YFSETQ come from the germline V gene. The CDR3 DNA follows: TGCGCCAGCAGCTTGACAGGGGCTGGGGCCAACGTCCTGACTTTC. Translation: CASSLTGAGANVLTF.

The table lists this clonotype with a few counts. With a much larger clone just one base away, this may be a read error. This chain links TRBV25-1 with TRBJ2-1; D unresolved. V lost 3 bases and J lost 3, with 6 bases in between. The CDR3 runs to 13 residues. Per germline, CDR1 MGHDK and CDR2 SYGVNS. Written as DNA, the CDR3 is TGTGCCAGCAGTGACAGAGGCTACAATGAGCAGTTCTTC. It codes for CASSDRGYNEQFF.

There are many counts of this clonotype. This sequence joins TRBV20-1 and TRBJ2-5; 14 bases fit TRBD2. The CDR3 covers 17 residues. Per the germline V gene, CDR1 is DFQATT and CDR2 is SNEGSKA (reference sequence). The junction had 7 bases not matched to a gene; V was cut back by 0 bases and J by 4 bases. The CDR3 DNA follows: TGCAGTGCTAGAGATGGGACTAGCGGGGGCTCCCCAGAGACCCAGTACTTC. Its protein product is CSARDGTSGGSPETQYF.

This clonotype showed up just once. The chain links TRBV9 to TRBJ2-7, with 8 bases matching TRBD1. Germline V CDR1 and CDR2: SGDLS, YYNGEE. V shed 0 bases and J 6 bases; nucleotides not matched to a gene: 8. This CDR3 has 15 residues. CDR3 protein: CASSVGQGAFCEQYF. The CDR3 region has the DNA TGTGCCAGCAGCGTAGGGCAGGGGGCCTTTTGCGAGCAGTACTTC.

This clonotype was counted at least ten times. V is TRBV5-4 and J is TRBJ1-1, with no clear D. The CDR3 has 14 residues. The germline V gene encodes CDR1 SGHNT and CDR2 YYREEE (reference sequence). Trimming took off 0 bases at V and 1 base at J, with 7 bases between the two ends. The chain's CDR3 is CASSLVWGNTEAFF. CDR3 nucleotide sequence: TGTGCCAGCAGCTTGGTATGGGGGAACACTGAAGCTTTCTTT.

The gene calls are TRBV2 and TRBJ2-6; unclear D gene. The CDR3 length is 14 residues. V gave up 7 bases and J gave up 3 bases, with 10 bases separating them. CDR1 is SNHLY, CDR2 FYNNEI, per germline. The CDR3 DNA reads TGTGCCAGCATGACTCTGCATGGGGCCAACGTCCTGACTTTC. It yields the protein CASMTLHGANVLTF.

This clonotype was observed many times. The CDR3 protein is CASTGGEAPEQYF. DNA of the CDR3: TGCGCCAGCACGGGAGGGGAGGCCCCCGAGCAGTACTTC. The rearrangement joins TRBV5-1 to TRBJ2-7; 8 bases map to TRBD2. Germline-derived CDR1 and CDR2 are SGHRS and YFSETQ. V shed 6 bases and J 6 bases; nucleotides not matched to a gene: 8. The CDR3 loop spans 13 amino acids.

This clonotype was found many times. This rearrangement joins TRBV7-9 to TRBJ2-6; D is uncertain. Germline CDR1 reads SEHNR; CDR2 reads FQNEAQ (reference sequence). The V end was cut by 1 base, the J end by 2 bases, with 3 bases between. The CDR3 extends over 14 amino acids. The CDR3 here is CASSLVTGANVLTF. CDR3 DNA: TGTGCCAGCAGCTTAGTTACTGGGGCCAACGTCCTGACTTTC.

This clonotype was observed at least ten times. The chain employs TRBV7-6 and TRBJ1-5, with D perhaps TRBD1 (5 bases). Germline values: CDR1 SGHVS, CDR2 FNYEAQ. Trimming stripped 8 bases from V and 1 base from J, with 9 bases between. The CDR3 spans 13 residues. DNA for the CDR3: TGTGCCAGCCAGGGAGGCAGCAATCAGCCCCAGCATTTT. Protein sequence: CASQGGSNQPQHF.

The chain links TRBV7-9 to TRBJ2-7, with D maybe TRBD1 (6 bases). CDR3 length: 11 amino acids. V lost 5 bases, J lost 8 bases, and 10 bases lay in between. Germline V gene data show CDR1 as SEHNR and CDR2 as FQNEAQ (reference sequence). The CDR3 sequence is CASSPGQKQYF. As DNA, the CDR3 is TGTGCCAGCAGCCCCGGACAGAAGCAGTACTTC. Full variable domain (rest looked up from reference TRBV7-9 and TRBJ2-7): DTGVSQNPRHKITKRGQNVTFRCDPISEHNRLYWYRQTLGQGPEFLTYFQNEAQLEKSRLLSDRFSAERPKGSFSTLEIQRTEQGDSAMYLCASSPGQKQYFGPGTRLTVT.

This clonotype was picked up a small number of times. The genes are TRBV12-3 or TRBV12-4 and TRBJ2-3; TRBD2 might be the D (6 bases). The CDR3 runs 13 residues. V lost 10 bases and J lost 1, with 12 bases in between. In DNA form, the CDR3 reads TGTGCCACCGGGCCTAGCGGCACAGATACGCAGTATTTT. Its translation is CATGPSGTDTQYF.

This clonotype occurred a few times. The CDR3 nucleotides are TGTGCCACCAGTCTCGGGGGGGCGGGGGACATTCAGTACTTC. Amino acids: CATSLGGAGDIQYF. The chain is built from TRBV24-1 and TRBJ2-4; TRBD2 matches at 8 bases. Looked up from germline, CDR1 is KGHDR and CDR2 is SFDVKD. The CDR3 is made up of 14 amino acids. V shed 6 bases and J 8 bases; nucleotides not matched to a gene: 8.

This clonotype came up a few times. CDR3 protein: CASSPGDHPTGETQYF. The CDR3 DNA is TGTGCCAGCAGTCCTGGCGACCACCCAACCGGGGAGACCCAGTACTTC. The chain combines TRBV6-2 or TRBV6-3 with TRBJ2-5; D unresolved. Trimming shortened V by 5 bases and J by 5 bases, and 21 bases separated the two germline ends. The length of the CDR3 is 16 residues. CDR1 MNHEY and CDR2 SVGEGT come from the germline V gene.

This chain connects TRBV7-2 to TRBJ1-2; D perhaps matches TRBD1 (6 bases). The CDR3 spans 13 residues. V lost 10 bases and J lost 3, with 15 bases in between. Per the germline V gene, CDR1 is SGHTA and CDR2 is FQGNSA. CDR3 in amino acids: CAIPRQDHYGYTF. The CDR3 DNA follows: TGTGCCATCCCGAGACAGGACCACTATGGCTACACCTTC.

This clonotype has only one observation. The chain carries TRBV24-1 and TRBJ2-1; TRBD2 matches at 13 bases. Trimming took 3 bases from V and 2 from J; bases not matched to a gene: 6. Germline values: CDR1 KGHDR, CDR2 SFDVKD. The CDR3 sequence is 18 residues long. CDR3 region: CATSDPGLAGATYNEQFF. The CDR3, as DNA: TGTGCCACCAGTGATCCCGGACTAGCGGGAGCGACCTACAATGAGCAGTTCTTC.